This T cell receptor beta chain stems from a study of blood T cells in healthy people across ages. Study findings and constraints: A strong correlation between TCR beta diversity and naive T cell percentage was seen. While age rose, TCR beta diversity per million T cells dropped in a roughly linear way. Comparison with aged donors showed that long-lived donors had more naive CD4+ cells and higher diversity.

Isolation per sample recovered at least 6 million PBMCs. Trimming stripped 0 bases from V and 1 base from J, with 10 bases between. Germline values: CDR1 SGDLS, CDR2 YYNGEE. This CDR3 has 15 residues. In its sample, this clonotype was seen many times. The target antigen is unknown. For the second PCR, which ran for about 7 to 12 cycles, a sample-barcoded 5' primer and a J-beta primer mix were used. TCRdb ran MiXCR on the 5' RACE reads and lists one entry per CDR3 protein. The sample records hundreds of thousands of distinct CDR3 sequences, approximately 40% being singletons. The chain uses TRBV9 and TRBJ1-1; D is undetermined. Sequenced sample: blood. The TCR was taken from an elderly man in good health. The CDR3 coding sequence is TGTGCCAGCAGCGTAGACCTCTGGGGGAACACTGAAGCTTTCTTT. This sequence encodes CASSVDLWGNTEAFF. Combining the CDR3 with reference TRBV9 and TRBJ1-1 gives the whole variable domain DSGVTQTPKHLITATGQRVTLRCSPRSGDLSVYWYQQSLDQGLQFLIQYYNGEERAKGNILERFSAQQFPDLHSELNLSSLELGDSALYFCASSVDLWGNTEAFFGQGTRLTVV.